These 27 T cell receptor beta chains were sequenced from one sample in a study of cytomegalovirus exposure and HLA in healthy donors. PCR used 60 Vbeta primers and 13 Jbeta primers. Sequencing used immunoSEQ multiplex PCR; TCRdb keeps in-frame clones, though not all of them. The sample yields roughly 150,000 clones, roughly 80% seen once. The source material was PBMCs. These receptor sequences come from a woman aged 40-49 years in good health and CMV-seronegative.

The chain recombines TRBV19 with TRBJ2-3; TRBD2 matches 8 bases. The CDR3 totals 15 residues. The junction had 4 bases not matched to a gene; V was cut back by 2 bases and J by 3 bases. Germline loops: CDR1 LNHDA, CDR2 SQIVND (reference sequence). The CDR3 loop reads CASSISRGETDTQYF. In nucleotides, the CDR3 is TGTGCCAGTAGTATATCGCGGGGGGAGACAGATACGCAGTATTTT.

This chain links TRBV6-5 with TRBJ1-2; the match to TRBD1 covers 9 bases. V lost 2 bases, J lost 5 bases, and 6 bases stayed unmatched. Germline V gene data show CDR1 as MNHEY and CDR2 as SVGAGI. This CDR3 has 15 residues. The DNA for the CDR3 is TGTGCCAGCAGTTACAATAACGGACAGGGGTATGGCTACACCTTC. Its translation: CASSYNNGQGYGYTF.

The V and J genes are TRBV19 and TRBJ2-1; D not certain. Deletions cut 1 base from V and 0 bases from J, with 7 bases between. The germline V gene has CDR1 LNHDA and CDR2 SQIVND (reference sequence). The CDR3 has 15 amino acids. DNA of the CDR3: TGTGCCAGTAGTATAGTCGCGGCCTCCTACAATGAGCAGTTCTTC. It encodes CASSIVAASYNEQFF.

The V gene is TRBV11-3, the J gene TRBJ2-1; D uncertain. The CDR3 loop spans 13 amino acids. Trimming shortened V by 1 base and J by 4 bases, and 5 bases separated the two germline ends. Per germline, CDR1 SGHNT and CDR2 YENEEA. CDR3 sequence reads: CASSLVAYNEQFF. Written as DNA, the CDR3 is TGTGCCAGCAGCTTAGTGGCATACAATGAGCAGTTCTTC.

This sequence joins TRBV6-5 and TRBJ1-2; tentatively, D is TRBD1 (5 bases). Trimming removed 2 bases from V and 5 bases from J, with 9 bases in between. CDR1 and CDR2 (germline): MNHEY, SVGAGI. CDR3 size: 13 residues. CDR3 loop: CASSYGGRYGYTF. DNA for the CDR3: TGTGCCAGCAGTTACGGGGGGAGGTATGGCTACACCTTC.

This clone was seen just once. This chain links TRBV5-1 with TRBJ2-3; D is perhaps TRBD1 (6 bases). Germline V gives CDR1 SGHRS, CDR2 YFSETQ. Trimming took 0 bases from V and 4 from J, leaving 6 bases between them. The CDR3 spans 13 residues. The CDR3 bases are TGCGCCAGCAGCTTGGGGACAGCAGATACGCAGTATTTT. Translating it yields CASSLGTADTQYF. Full variable domain (outside the CDR3, taken from reference TRBV5-1 and TRBJ2-3): KAGVTQTPRYLIKTRGQQVTLSCSPISGHRSVSWYQQTPGQGLQFLFEYFSETQRNKGNFPGRFSGRQFSNSRSEMNVSTLELGDSALYLCASSLGTADTQYFGPGTRLTVL.

The V gene is TRBV27, the J gene TRBJ1-1; D possibly corresponds to TRBD1 (5 bases). The germline V and J ends were trimmed by 6 bases and 0 bases, with 20 bases remaining between them. The CDR3 is made up of 17 amino acids. The germline V gene encodes CDR1 MNHEY and CDR2 SMNVEV (reference sequence). This CDR3 reads CASRPNLWGEMNTEAFF. The CDR3 region has the DNA TGTGCCAGCAGACCTAACTTGTGGGGGGAAATGAACACTGAAGCTTTCTTT.

This clone was observed a few times. The V call is TRBV7-9, the J call TRBJ2-7; 7 bases line up with TRBD1. The CDR3 is 13 residues long. In germline, CDR1 is SEHNR, CDR2 FQNEAQ (reference sequence). V dropped 6 bases and J dropped 4; count of bases not matched to a gene: 6. The CDR3 DNA sequence: TGTGCCAGCAGTCGTGCAGGGGGATACGAGCAGTACTTC. Its protein is CASSRAGGYEQYF. The full variable domain, in which reference TRBV7-9 and TRBJ2-7 provide the parts outside the CDR3, is DTGVSQNPRHKITKRGQNVTFRCDPISEHNRLYWYRQTLGQGPEFLTYFQNEAQLEKSRLLSDRFSAERPKGSFSTLEIQRTEQGDSAMYLCASSRAGGYEQYFGPGTRLTVT.

V gene TRBV19 combines with J gene TRBJ1-1; possibly TRBD1 for D (6 bases). This CDR3 comprises 14 residues. The V end lost 11 bases, the J end lost 10 bases, and 26 bases lay between the germline ends. Germline assignment: CDR1 LNHDA and CDR2 SQIVND (reference sequence). The CDR3 coding sequence is TGTGCCTCAAATCCGTACAGGGACACGCAGGGAGCTTTCTTT. The encoded protein is CASNPYRDTQGAFF.

The chain is built from TRBV6-5 and TRBJ2-7; 11 nucleotides agree with TRBD1. V trimming: 8 bases; J trimming: 3 bases; junction bases outside the gene matches: 6. The CDR3 loop spans 14 amino acids. Germline V gene sequence: CDR1 MNHEY, CDR2 SVGAGI. CDR3 in amino acids: CASARDRGGYEQYF. The DNA for the CDR3 is TGTGCCAGCGCGAGGGACAGGGGGGGCTACGAGCAGTACTTC.

This sequence joins TRBV4-1 and TRBJ2-3; D not resolved. With 2 bases removed from V and 4 bases from J, the gap between germline ends came to 10 bases. The CDR3 has 14 amino acids. The germline gives CDR1 MGHRA, CDR2 YSYEKL. The CDR3 loop reads CASSQLNSADTQYF. The CDR3 DNA reads as TGCGCCAGCAGCCAACTGAATTCAGCAGATACGCAGTATTTT.

The gene calls are TRBV18 and TRBJ2-7, with D possibly matching TRBD1 (6 bases). The CDR3 extends over 15 amino acids. Germline-derived CDR1 and CDR2 are KGHSH and LQKENI. With 3 bases removed from V and 5 bases from J, the gap between germline ends came to 17 bases. CDR3 sequence: CASSPPQGSRDEQYF. The CDR3 DNA follows: TGTGCCAGCTCACCTCCACAGGGTAGCCGCGACGAGCAGTACTTC. The full variable domain, its missing parts supplied by reference TRBV18 and TRBJ2-7, is NAGVMQNPRHLVRRRGQEARLRCSPMKGHSHVYWYRQLPEEGLKFMVYLQKENIIDESGMPKERFSAEFPKEGPSILRIQQVVRGDSAAYFCASSPPQGSRDEQYFGPGTRLTVT.

A few counts support this clone. The chain has TRBV7-9 and TRBJ1-4; 10 nucleotides match TRBD1. Unmatched junction bases numbered 6, after V lost 5 bases and J lost 6 bases. Germline assignment: CDR1 SEHNR and CDR2 FQNEAQ (reference sequence). CDR3 length equals 15 residues. For the CDR3, the DNA is TGTGCCAGCAGCCCGCCGGGACAGGGGTATGAAAAACTGTTTTTT. This codes for CASSPPGQGYEKLFF.

The chain is built from TRBV18 and TRBJ2-2, with TRBD1 matching 7 bases. This CDR3 is built from 16 residues. The germline CDR1 and CDR2 sequences are KGHSH and LQKENI. Trimming cost V 3 bases and J 7 bases; bases outside gene matches: 11. CDR3 amino acids: CASSPNSQGNGGELFF. CDR3 coding DNA: TGTGCCAGCTCACCCAATTCACAGGGGAACGGCGGGGAGCTGTTTTTT.

Only a few counts were recorded for this clone. The J gene is TRBJ1-3, the V gene TRBV6-6; TRBD1 is a possible D gene (5 bases). The CDR3 spans 13 residues. Germline loops: CDR1 MNHNY, CDR2 SVGAGI (reference sequence). V shed 6 bases and J shed 1 base, with 7 bases lying between them. The CDR3 DNA follows: TGTGCCAGCAGGCAGGGTTCTGGAAACACCATATATTTT. Translating it yields CASRQGSGNTIYF.

This clone turned up a few times. The V call is TRBV28, the J call TRBJ1-2, with 11 bases lining up with TRBD1. The CDR3 totals 15 residues. V shed 6 bases, J shed 8 bases, and the junction held 11 bases outside the gene matches. Germline CDR1 is MDHEN and CDR2 is SYDVKM. CDR3 in DNA: TGTGCCAGCAGAACCGTTGGGACAGGGGGATTCGGCTACACCTTC. As protein: CASRTVGTGGFGYTF.

This chain connects TRBV11-3 to TRBJ2-3; 8 bases are a match to TRBD1. Germline loops: CDR1 SGHNT, CDR2 YENEEA. The CDR3 sequence is 16 residues long. Germline trimming cut 4 bases from V and 3 bases from J; bases unmatched to any gene: 9. In DNA, the CDR3 is TGTGCCAGCAGCTCCCGGACAGGGCCGGGAACAGATACGCAGTATTTT. Translated: CASSSRTGPGTDTQYF.

This chain links TRBV28 with TRBJ1-2; TRBD1 matches 11 bases. V gave up 5 bases and J gave up 1 base; unmatched junction bases: 9. The germline V gene encodes CDR1 MDHEN and CDR2 SYDVKM. This CDR3 comprises 17 residues. DNA of the CDR3: TGTGCCAGCAGTGACGCAGGACAGGGGGCGATTAACTATGGCTACACCTTC. Encoded protein: CASSDAGQGAINYGYTF.

The chain has TRBV19 and TRBJ1-2, with D possibly matching TRBD1 (5 bases). Germline V gene data show CDR1 as LNHDA and CDR2 as SQIVND (reference sequence). The V gene lost 0 bases and the J gene lost 8 bases, with 10 bases spanning the gap. The CDR3 runs to 13 residues. CDR3 DNA sequence: TGTGCCAGTAGTATAGATCTTAGGGGAGGCTACACCTTC. It yields the protein CASSIDLRGGYTF.

This clone appeared a single time. Other DNA sequences in this sample translate to the same CDR3. The chain employs TRBV4-3 and TRBJ1-1, with D possibly being TRBD1 (6 bases). The CDR3 length is 16 residues. The germline V gene encodes CDR1 LGHNA and CDR2 YSLEER. V was trimmed by 3 bases and J by 4 bases, leaving 18 bases between them. The CDR3, as DNA: TGCGCCAGCAGCCAGGATCTCGGACAGATGATCACTGAAGCTTTCTTT. Its protein product is CASSQDLGQMITEAFF.

The rearrangement links TRBV9 to TRBJ1-1; D may be TRBD1 (5 bases). The CDR3 spans 14 residues. V shed 0 bases and J shed 7 bases, with 13 bases lying between them. Germline V gene sequence: CDR1 SGDLS, CDR2 YYNGEE. CDR3: CASSVASSGREAFF. Written as DNA, the CDR3 is TGTGCCAGCAGCGTAGCGTCGTCAGGGCGTGAAGCTTTCTTT.

The genes are TRBV7-3 and TRBJ2-3, with D possibly being TRBD2 (5 bases). The germline gives CDR1 SGHTA, CDR2 FQGTGA. The CDR3 consists of 13 residues. V lost 5 bases, J lost 4 bases, and 10 bases lay in between. The CDR3 reads CASSARGSDTQYF. The CDR3 DNA reads as TGTGCCAGCAGCGCAAGAGGGTCAGATACGCAGTATTTT.

This sequence joins TRBV9 and TRBJ1-3, with 9 bases that match TRBD1. Germline assignment: CDR1 SGDLS and CDR2 YYNGEE. Unmatched junction bases numbered 5, after V lost 3 bases and J lost 7 bases. CDR3 size: 14 residues. CDR3 sequence reads: CASSGTGTGNTIYF. The CDR3 coding sequence is TGTGCCAGCAGCGGAACCGGGACAGGGAACACCATATATTTT.

This clone was observed once. The chain links TRBV7-2 to TRBJ1-3; a possible D gene is TRBD1 (6 bases). The germline V gene has CDR1 SGHTA and CDR2 FQGNSA. Between the trimmed V and J ends, which lost 2 bases and 4 bases, there was a span of 12 bases. The CDR3 length is 15 residues. Written as DNA, the CDR3 is TGTGCCAGCAGCTTACCAGGGGAGAAAGGAAACACCATATATTTT. This gives the protein CASSLPGEKGNTIYF.

The CDR3 DNA reads as TGCGCCAGCAGCCAGACTAGCGGGAGGGCCGGAGATACGCAGTATTTT. Its protein is CASSQTSGRAGDTQYF. The V and J genes are TRBV4-1 and TRBJ2-3; 14 positions match TRBD2. CDR3 length equals 16 residues. Germline V gene lookup returns CDR1 MGHRA and CDR2 YSYEKL. Losses at the gene ends were 3 bases for V and 5 bases for J; bases not matched to a gene: 4.

This chain joins TRBV15 and TRBJ1-2; 7 nucleotides agree with TRBD1. This CDR3 spans 14 amino acids. Germline V lookup: CDR1 LNHNV, CDR2 YYDKDF (reference sequence). The V segment lost 1 base and the J segment 4 bases; nucleotides outside the gene matches: 3. In DNA form, the CDR3 reads TGTGCCACCAGCAGAGCCCCAGGGGGCTATGGCTACACCTTC. Protein product: CATSRAPGGYGYTF.

The chain combines TRBV5-1 with TRBJ2-5; TRBD1 aligns across 7 bases. This CDR3 has 14 amino acids. J gave up 4 bases and V 1 base, and 4 bases lay outside the gene matches. CDR1 and CDR2 (germline): SGHRS, YFSETQ. The CDR3 DNA reads as TGCGCCAGCAGCTTGAGAGGGGGCCTAGAGACCCAGTACTTC. It encodes CASSLRGGLETQYF.